The 12 T cell receptor beta chains presented below share a single source sample, sequenced in a study of blood T cell repertoires in COVID-19. The method was immunoSEQ multiplex PCR; TCRdb's version includes in-frame clones alone and lacks a portion of them. The table includes a few hundred thousand clones, around 83% detected once. Sequencing input: peripheral blood. These receptor sequences come from a woman between 45 and 60 years old with COVID-19, enrolled during active disease.

The chain couples TRBV5-1 to TRBJ1-5; a weak D match, TRBD1 (6 bases). CDR1 and CDR2 (germline): SGHRS, YFSETQ. This CDR3 has 13 amino acids. With 6 bases removed from V and 3 bases from J, the gap between germline ends came to 10 bases. The CDR3: CASKRGHNQPQHF. The CDR3 DNA sequence: TGCGCCAGCAAGAGGGGACACAATCAGCCCCAGCATTTT.

The V and J genes are TRBV9 and TRBJ2-7; 9 bases line up with TRBD2. The junction had 1 base not matched to a gene; V was cut back by 0 bases and J by 0 bases. The CDR3 consists of 15 residues. CDR1 SGDLS and CDR2 YYNGEE come from the germline V gene. In DNA form, the CDR3 reads TGTGCCAGCAGCGTAGCTAGCGGGGACTCCTACGAGCAGTACTTC. Its translation: CASSVASGDSYEQYF.

The gene calls are TRBV18 and TRBJ2-1, with D hard to call. Germline V CDR1 and CDR2: KGHSH, LQKENI. The CDR3 has 15 residues. Trimming took 4 bases from V and 0 from J, leaving 10 bases between them. The CDR3 nucleotides are TGTGCCAGCTCACGAGATAAAAACTCCTACAATGAGCAGTTCTTC. Translating it yields CASSRDKNSYNEQFF.

This chain connects TRBV11-2 to TRBJ2-2; TRBD1 matches 9 bases. CDR1 is SGHAT, CDR2 FQNNGV, per germline. The CDR3 contains 15 residues. With V trimmed by 4 bases and J by 5 bases, 5 bases remained unmatched. CDR3 amino acids: CASSSNRGRTGELFF. The CDR3 DNA follows: TGTGCCAGCAGCTCAAACAGGGGGCGAACCGGGGAGCTGTTTTTT. Together with reference TRBV11-2 and TRBJ2-2, the CDR3 gives the full variable domain: EAGVAQSPRYKIIEKRQSVAFWCNPISGHATLYWYQQILGQGPKLLIQFQNNGVVDDSQLPKDRFSAERLKGVDSTLKIQPAKLEDSAVYLCASSSNRGRTGELFFGEGSRLTVL.

The sample holds a few counts of this clone. J is TRBJ1-3 and V is TRBV7-9, with D unresolved. V dropped 1 base and J dropped 5 bases, with 12 bases sitting between them. This CDR3 has 15 amino acids. Germline assignment: CDR1 SEHNR and CDR2 FQNEAQ (reference sequence). The CDR3 bases are TGTGCCAGCAGCTTAGGGGCCCTCCTCCGAAACACCATATATTTT. Translating gives CASSLGALLRNTIYF.

The CDR3 reads CASSYPGGRTF. Written as DNA, the CDR3 is TGTGCCAGCAGTTATCCAGGGGGCAGGACCTTC. The rearrangement joins TRBV6-5 to TRBJ1-2; 8 bases map to TRBD1. CDR1 is MNHEY, CDR2 SVGAGI, per germline. CDR3 length: 11 amino acids. With 3 bases clipped from V and 14 bases from J, the junction kept 5 bases outside the gene matches.

This chain joins TRBV7-9 and TRBJ2-7, with a weak D call TRBD1 (6 bases). This CDR3 is built from 14 residues. V lost 1 base and J 4 bases, leaving 11 bases between the germline ends. Germline-derived CDR1 and CDR2 are SEHNR and FQNEAQ (reference sequence). CDR3 residues: CASSLGRGSYEQYF. DNA of the CDR3: TGTGCCAGCAGCTTAGGCAGGGGTTCTTACGAGCAGTACTTC. Looking up the rest from reference TRBV7-9 and TRBJ2-7 gives the full variable domain: DTGVSQNPRHKITKRGQNVTFRCDPISEHNRLYWYRQTLGQGPEFLTYFQNEAQLEKSRLLSDRFSAERPKGSFSTLEIQRTEQGDSAMYLCASSLGRGSYEQYFGPGTRLTVT.

The chain is built from TRBV25-1 and TRBJ1-3; D unresolved. This CDR3 spans 16 amino acids. Germline lookup yields CDR1 MGHDK and CDR2 SYGVNS. Trimming took off 3 bases at V and 4 bases at J, with 16 bases between the two ends. This CDR3 is CASSDPRLPPGNTIYF. The CDR3 nucleotides read TGTGCCAGCAGTGACCCCAGACTGCCTCCAGGAAACACCATATATTTT.

A word on this clone: Within the sample, other DNA sequences also encode this same CDR3. This sequence joins TRBV11-3 and TRBJ1-1; no firm D call. From germline, CDR1 is SGHNT and CDR2 YENEEA. This CDR3 spans 15 amino acids. V lost 5 bases, J lost 0 bases, and 13 bases lay in between. This CDR3 reads CASSPGGRLNTEAFF. Written as DNA, the CDR3 is TGTGCCAGCAGCCCCGGAGGAAGACTGAACACTGAAGCTTTCTTT.

The chain couples TRBV2 to TRBJ1-5; 9 nucleotides agree with TRBD1. The J segment lost 4 bases and the V segment lost 3 bases, leaving 1 base of the junction unmatched. The germline CDR1 and CDR2 sequences are SNHLY and FYNNEI. This CDR3 contains 14 residues. CDR3 coding DNA: TGTGCCAGCAGTGACGGACAGGGGAATCAGCCCCAGCATTTT. This sequence encodes CASSDGQGNQPQHF.

V gene TRBV28 combines with J gene TRBJ1-2; D not certain. This CDR3 has 13 amino acids. Per germline, CDR1 MDHEN and CDR2 SYDVKM. The ends were cut back, 9 bases at V and 0 bases at J, with 11 bases in the middle. The CDR3 DNA sequence: TGTGCCAGTCTGGAGCATTCTAACTATGGCTACACCTTC. Protein sequence: CASLEHSNYGYTF.

The V call is TRBV2, the J call TRBJ1-5; 10 bases line up with TRBD1. The germline V gene encodes CDR1 SNHLY and CDR2 FYNNEI. The CDR3 is 14 residues long. J was trimmed by 7 bases and V by 8 bases; bases with no gene match: 8. The CDR3 nucleotides are TGTGCCAGCGGTAGTAGGACAGGGGGACAGCCCCAGCATTTT. The encoded protein is CASGSRTGGQPQHF.